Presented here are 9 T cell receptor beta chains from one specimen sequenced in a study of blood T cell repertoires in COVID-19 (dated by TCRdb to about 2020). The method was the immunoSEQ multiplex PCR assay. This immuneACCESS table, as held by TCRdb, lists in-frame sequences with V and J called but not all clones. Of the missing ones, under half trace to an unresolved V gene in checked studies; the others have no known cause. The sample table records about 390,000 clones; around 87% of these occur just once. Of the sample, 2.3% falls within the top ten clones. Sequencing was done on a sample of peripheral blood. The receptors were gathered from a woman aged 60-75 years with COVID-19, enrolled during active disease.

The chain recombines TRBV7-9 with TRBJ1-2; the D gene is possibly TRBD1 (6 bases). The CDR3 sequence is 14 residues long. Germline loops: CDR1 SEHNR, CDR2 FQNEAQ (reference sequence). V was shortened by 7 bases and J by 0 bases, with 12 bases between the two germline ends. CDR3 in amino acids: CASTMGGPNYGYTF. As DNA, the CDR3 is TGTGCCAGCACCATGGGGGGGCCTAACTATGGCTACACCTTC.

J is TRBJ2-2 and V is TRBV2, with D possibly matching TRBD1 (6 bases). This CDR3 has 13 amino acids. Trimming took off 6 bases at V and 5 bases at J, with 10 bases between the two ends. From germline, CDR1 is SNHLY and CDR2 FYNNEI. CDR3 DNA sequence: TGTGCCAGCAGGAGGGACAATACCGGGGAGCTGTTTTTT. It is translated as CASRRDNTGELFF.

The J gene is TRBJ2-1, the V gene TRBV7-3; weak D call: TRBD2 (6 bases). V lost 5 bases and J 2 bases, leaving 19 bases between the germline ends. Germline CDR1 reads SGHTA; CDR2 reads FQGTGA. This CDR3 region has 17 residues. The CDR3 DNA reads TGTGCCAGCAGCCAAAGCCCCGGGACTTATACCTACAATGAGCAGTTCTTC. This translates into CASSQSPGTYTYNEQFF.

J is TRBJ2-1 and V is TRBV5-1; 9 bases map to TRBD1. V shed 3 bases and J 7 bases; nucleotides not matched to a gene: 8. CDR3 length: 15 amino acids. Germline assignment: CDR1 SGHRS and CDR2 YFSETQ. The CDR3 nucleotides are TGCGCCAGCAGCTCGCGCGGGACAGGGATAAATGAGCAGTTCTTC. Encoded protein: CASSSRGTGINEQFF.

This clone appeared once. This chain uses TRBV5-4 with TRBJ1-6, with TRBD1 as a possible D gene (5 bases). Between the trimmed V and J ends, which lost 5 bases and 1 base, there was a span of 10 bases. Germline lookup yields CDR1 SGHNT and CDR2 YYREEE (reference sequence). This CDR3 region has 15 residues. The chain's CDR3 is CASSRDSSYNSPLHF. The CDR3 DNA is TGTGCCAGCAGTCGAGACAGTTCCTATAATTCACCCCTCCACTTT.

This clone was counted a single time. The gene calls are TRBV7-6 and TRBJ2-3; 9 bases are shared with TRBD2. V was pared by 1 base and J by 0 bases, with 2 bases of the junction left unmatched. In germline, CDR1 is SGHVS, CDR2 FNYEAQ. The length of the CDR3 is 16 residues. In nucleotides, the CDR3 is TGTGCCAGCAGCTTAGAGGCGGGGGGGAGCACAGATACGCAGTATTTT. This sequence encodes CASSLEAGGSTDTQYF.

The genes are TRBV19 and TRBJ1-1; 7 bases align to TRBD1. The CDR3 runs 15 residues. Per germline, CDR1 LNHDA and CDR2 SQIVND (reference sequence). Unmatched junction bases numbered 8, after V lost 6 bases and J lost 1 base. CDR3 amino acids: CASRERQGKNTEAFF. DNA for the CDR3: TGTGCCAGTAGAGAAAGACAGGGTAAGAACACTGAAGCTTTCTTT.

The CDR3 is CATSSDQDSGDIQYF. CDR3 coding DNA: TGTGCCACCAGCAGTGATCAGGACAGTGGTGACATTCAGTACTTC. The chain combines TRBV15 with TRBJ2-4; TRBD1 might be the D (6 bases). CDR1 is LNHNV, CDR2 YYDKDF, per germline (reference sequence). The CDR3 has 15 amino acids. Trimming stripped 3 bases from V and 8 bases from J, with 17 bases between.

For the CDR3, the DNA is TGCGCCAGCAGCCAACCGGGACAGGGAATGGCTGGAAACACCATATATTTT. This codes for CASSQPGQGMAGNTIYF. V gene TRBV4-1 combines with J gene TRBJ1-3, with 9 bases matching TRBD1. Looked up from germline, CDR1 is MGHRA and CDR2 is YSYEKL. Germline trimming cut 2 bases from V and 2 bases from J; bases unmatched to any gene: 7. The CDR3 runs 17 residues.